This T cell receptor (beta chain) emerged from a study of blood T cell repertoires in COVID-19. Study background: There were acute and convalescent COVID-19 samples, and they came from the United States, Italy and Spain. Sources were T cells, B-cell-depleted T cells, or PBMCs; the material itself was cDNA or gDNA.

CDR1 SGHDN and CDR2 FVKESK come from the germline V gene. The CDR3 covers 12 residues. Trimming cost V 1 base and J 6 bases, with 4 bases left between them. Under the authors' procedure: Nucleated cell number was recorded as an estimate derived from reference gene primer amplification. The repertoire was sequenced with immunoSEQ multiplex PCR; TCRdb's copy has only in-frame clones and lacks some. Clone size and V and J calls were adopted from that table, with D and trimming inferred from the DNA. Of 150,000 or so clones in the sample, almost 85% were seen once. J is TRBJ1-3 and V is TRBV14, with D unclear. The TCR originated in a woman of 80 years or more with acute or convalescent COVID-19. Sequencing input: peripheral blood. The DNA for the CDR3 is TGTGCCAGCAGCCAAGTACAAAACACCATATATTTT. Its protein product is CASSQVQNTIYF.